The sequence of this T cell receptor (beta chain) was determined in a study of blood T cell repertoires in COVID-19. Per the study methods: Researchers report that nucleated cell counts were estimated from reference gene primer amplification. Here immunoSEQ multiplex PCR was the method, and the copy in TCRdb shows in-frame clones only, minus some. The DNA was the basis for D and trimming; V, J and clone size are from that table. The sample lists a few hundred thousand clones; approximately 88% were seen once. Patients in Seattle were enrolled during active infection, then followed longitudinally. Germline trimming cut 1 base from V and 7 bases from J; bases unmatched to any gene: 4. The germline gives CDR1 LGHNA, CDR2 YSLEER. This CDR3 is built from 16 residues.

The sequence came from a woman younger than 45 with COVID-19, enrolled during active disease. The V and J genes are TRBV4-3 and TRBJ1-6, with 10 bases matching TRBD1. Sequencing was carried out using peripheral blood. CDR3 sequence: CASSQAPGQGNSPLHF. CDR3 coding DNA: TGCGCCAGCAGCCAAGCCCCGGGACAGGGGAATTCACCCCTCCACTTT.